A selection of T cell receptor beta chains follows, all from one sample in a study of blood T cell repertoires in COVID-19. Some clones are missing from TCRdb's copy, which holds only in-frame ones; the method was immunoSEQ multiplex PCR. The repertoire holds about 490,000 clones, with approximately 83% as singletons. The sequenced material came from peripheral blood. All receptors derive from a human donor in a cohort sampled during active COVID-19. CDR3s include the opening cysteine and the closing phenylalanine or tryptophan. A D gene is named only where the DNA matches it firmly. Clone sizes are given selectively: once, few, many, or a class where the clone is expanded.

size	D	J	V	CDR3	DNA
.	.	TRBJ2-1	TRBV27	CASSLYRASYNEQFF	TGTGCCAGCAGTTTATACAGGGCCTCCTACAATGAGCAGTTCTTC
once	.	TRBJ2-6	TRBV5-1	CASSSRPGLRPSGANVLTF	TGCGCCAGCAGCTCGCGGCCGGGACTCCGACCATCTGGGGCCAACGTCCTGACTTTC
.	.	TRBJ2-5	TRBV10-2	CASRSGGSQETQYF	TGCGCCAGCAGGAGCGGAGGATCGCAAGAGACCCAGTACTTC
.	.	TRBJ1-2	TRBV25-1	CASSEFRGPLAGYTF	TGTGCCAGCAGTGAATTCCGGGGTCCACTAGCTGGCTACACCTTC
.	.	TRBJ2-2	TRBV11-3	CASSGRGSLGTGELFF	TGTGCCAGCAGCGGCAGGGGTTCCCTCGGAACCGGGGAGCTGTTTTTT
.	TRBD1	TRBJ1-5	TRBV15	CATSWTGYSNQPQHF	TGTGCCACCAGCTGGACAGGCTATAGCAATCAGCCCCAGCATTTT
.	.	TRBJ2-5	TRBV4-1	CASSQGGFSGKETQYF	TGCGCCAGCAGCCAAGGGGGTTTTTCGGGGAAGGAGACCCAGTACTTC
.	TRBD2	TRBJ2-3	TRBV29-1	CSVAERETVDTQYF	TGCAGCGTTGCGGAGCGGGAGACCGTGGATACGCAGTATTTT
.	.	TRBJ1-3	TRBV30	CAWSVDSGNTIYF	TGTGCCTGGAGTGTCGACAGCGGAAACACCATATATTTT
.	.	TRBJ1-2	TRBV4-3	CASSPEGRQAGILYGYTF	TGCGCCAGCAGCCCGGAAGGGAGACAAGCCGGAATCCTCTATGGCTACACCTTC
.	TRBD1	TRBJ1-1	TRBV7-2	CASSSRGRYTEAFF	TGTGCCAGCAGCTCCAGGGGGCGATACACTGAAGCTTTCTTT
.	.	TRBJ2-7	TRBV6-5	CASSYSEGGGYEQYF	TGTGCCAGCAGTTACTCTGAAGGGGGGGGCTACGAGCAGTACTTC
few	.	TRBJ1-2	TRBV27	CASSLTGPYGYTF	TGTGCCAGCAGTTTGACAGGCCCCTATGGCTACACCTTC
few	.	TRBJ1-1	TRBV3-1/TRBV3-2	CASSQDLGARTEAFF	TGTGCCAGCAGCCAAGACCTAGGGGCGCGAACTGAAGCTTTCTTT
.	TRBD1	TRBJ1-4	TRBV6-5	CASSQGGLSGEKLFF	TGTGCCAGCAGCCAGGGGGGACTCAGCGGGGAAAAACTGTTTTTT
.	.	TRBJ1-2	TRBV10-3	CAISDPGLGNYGYTF	TGTGCCATCAGTGACCCAGGTCTTGGAAACTATGGCTACACCTTC
once	.	TRBJ2-1	TRBV9	CASSASRGSYNEQFF	TGTGCCAGCAGCGCCTCTCGGGGCTCCTACAATGAGCAGTTCTTC
few	.	TRBJ1-1	TRBV18	CASSPGGGRFTEAFF	TGTGCCAGCTCACCAGGGGGGGGAAGGTTCACTGAAGCTTTCTTT
.	TRBD1	TRBJ2-6	TRBV5-4	CASSPKPGQGLSGANVLTF	TGTGCCAGCAGCCCGAAGCCTGGACAGGGTTTATCTGGGGCCAACGTCCTGACTTTC
.	.	TRBJ2-3	TRBV7-8	CASSLRWGGTDTQYF	TGTGCCAGCAGCTTAAGGTGGGGGGGCACAGATACGCAGTATTTT
few	.	TRBJ2-1	TRBV7-2	CASSLAPSSYNEQFF	TGTGCCAGCAGCCTTGCCCCGAGCTCCTACAATGAGCAGTTCTTC
.	.	TRBJ2-1	TRBV30	CAWSVGGGSYNEQFF	TGTGCCTGGAGTGTGGGGGGAGGCTCCTACAATGAGCAGTTCTTC
.	TRBD1	TRBJ2-3	TRBV7-2	CASSQGTGSKAQYF	TGTGCCAGCAGCCAAGGGACAGGGTCTAAGGCGCAGTATTTT
.	TRBD2	TRBJ2-1	TRBV7-7	CASSLGLAANEQFF	TGTGCTAGCAGCCTGGGACTAGCGGCCAATGAGCAGTTCTTC
once	.	TRBJ2-1	TRBV12-5	CASGLAVGSSYNEQFF	TGTGCTAGTGGTTTGGCGGTGGGGAGCTCCTACAATGAGCAGTTCTTC
once	.	TRBJ2-6	TRBV11-2	CASSLDSSGANVLTF	TGTGCCAGCAGCTTAGACAGCTCTGGGGCCAACGTCCTGACTTTC
.	TRBD1	TRBJ2-1	TRBV11-2	CASSTRTGSYNEQFF	TGTGCCAGCAGCACCCGGACAGGGTCCTACAATGAGCAGTTCTTC
once	TRBD2	TRBJ2-1	TRBV29-1	CSVVQGGSTYNEQFF	TGCAGCGTTGTCCAGGGAGGGAGTACGTACAATGAGCAGTTCTTC
.	.	TRBJ1-1	TRBV19	CASTVTWGRDTEAFF	TGTGCCAGTACCGTAACCTGGGGGCGGGACACTGAAGCTTTCTTT
.	.	TRBJ2-5	TRBV5-1	CASSLARPQFQETQYF	TGCGCCAGCAGCTTGGCTCGACCACAGTTCCAAGAGACCCAGTACTTC
.	.	TRBJ1-2	TRBV6-5	CASSYRSQPYGYTF	TGTGCCAGCAGTTACCGGTCACAGCCTTATGGCTACACCTTC